Listed below are T cell receptor beta chains from one sample, sequenced in a study of T cell responses to AZD1222 COVID-19 vaccine. Clones were sequenced by immunoSEQ multiplex PCR, and TCRdb holds only the in-frame ones, with some missing. The sample holds 150,000 or so clones; approximately 90% are singletons and the top ten take around 3.2%. Material: peripheral blood, obtained on day 0 of AZD1222 vaccination. Receptor source: an adult in good health. CDR3s include the opening cysteine and the closing phenylalanine or tryptophan. The D gene is left open where the match is weak. Clone size is stated in some rows and not others, as once, few, many or a class when expanded.

TRBJ1-1	TRBV18	NA	few	CASSPAGNTEAFF	TGTGCCAGCTCACCCGCAGGGAACACTGAAGCTTTCTTT
TRBJ2-7	TRBV19	TRBD1	NA	CASSPLGQATYEQYF	TGTGCCAGTAGTCCCCTCGGACAGGCGACCTACGAGCAGTACTTC
TRBJ1-3	TRBV10-3	NA	once	CAISGSTGNTIYF	TGTGCCATCAGTGGGAGTACTGGAAACACCATATATTTT
TRBJ2-5	TRBV28	TRBD1	NA	CASSFLGTAEETQYF	TGTGCCAGCAGTTTCCTTGGGACAGCCGAAGAGACCCAGTACTTC
TRBJ1-5	TRBV19	TRBD1	NA	CASSQYDRVDQPQHF	TGTGCCAGTAGCCAATACGACAGGGTTGATCAGCCCCAGCATTTT
TRBJ1-5	TRBV6-6	NA	NA	CASSYGGQPQHF	TGTGCCAGCAGTTACGGGGGTCAGCCCCAGCATTTT
TRBJ1-1	TRBV4-1	NA	NA	CASSQGRMNTEAFF	TGCGCCAGCAGCCAAGGCAGGATGAACACTGAAGCTTTCTTT
TRBJ1-2	TRBV7-2	NA	NA	CASSLVVQPTNYGYTF	TGTGCCAGCAGCTTAGTGGTGCAGCCCACCAACTATGGCTACACCTTC
TRBJ2-2	TRBV5-6	NA	few	CASSWRGHKNTGELFF	TGTGCCAGCAGCTGGCGGGGCCACAAGAACACCGGGGAGCTGTTTTTT
TRBJ2-7	TRBV20-1	NA	once	CSASQGREQYF	TGCAGTGCTTCCCAGGGGAGGGAGCAGTACTTC
TRBJ2-7	TRBV6-6	TRBD1	few	CASSRHHTGGSSYEQYF	TGTGCCAGCAGTCGACACCATACAGGGGGCAGCTCCTACGAGCAGTACTTC
TRBJ2-7	TRBV7-8	NA	NA	CASSFRDAYDEQYF	TGTGCCAGCAGCTTTCGGGACGCCTATGACGAGCAGTACTTC
TRBJ2-1	TRBV28	NA	once	CASSSGPSYNEQFF	TGTGCCAGCAGTTCCGGGCCCTCCTACAATGAGCAGTTCTTC
TRBJ2-7	TRBV7-2	TRBD1	NA	CASSPTGQGNYEQYF	TGTGCCAGCAGCCCGACGGGACAGGGTAACTACGAGCAGTACTTC
TRBJ1-2	TRBV5-5	NA	NA	CASSHRTPDYGYTF	TGTGCCAGCAGCCACAGGACACCGGACTATGGCTACACCTTC
TRBJ1-5	TRBV3-1/TRBV3-2	NA	NA	CASSQDGAGGQPQHF	TGTGCCAGCAGCCAAGATGGGGCGGGAGGTCAGCCCCAGCATTTT
TRBJ2-4	TRBV19	NA	NA	CASSMGAKNIQYF	TGTGCCAGTAGTATGGGAGCCAAAAACATTCAGTACTTC